A selection of T cell receptor beta chains follows, all from one sample in a study of cytomegalovirus exposure and HLA in healthy donors. The assay was immunoSEQ multiplex PCR, and TCRdb's table has in-frame clones only and misses some. The table has hundreds of thousands of clones, roughly 70% seen once. Material for sequencing was PBMCs. These receptors all come from a female donor in good health and CMV-seronegative. Each CDR3 is given with its conserved first and last residue. The D gene is left open where the match is weak. Clone sizes are given selectively: once, few, many, or a class where the clone is expanded.

NA TRBJ1-1 TRBV4-1 NA TGCGCCAGCAGCCCCTCCCGAGACGCATACGAGGCCCGCACTGAAGCTTTCTTT CASSPSRDAYEARTEAFF
few TRBJ1-3 TRBV10-3 NA TGTGCCATCAGTGAGTGGACAGCCGGAAACACCATATATTTT CAISEWTAGNTIYF
NA TRBJ1-1 TRBV2 TRBD1 TGTGCCAGCAGGCTACAGGGGGCAGCGACTGAAGCTTTCTTT CASRLQGAATEAFF
few TRBJ2-5 TRBV7-8 NA TGTGCCAGCAGCTTAACCTTAGGGGGAGAGACCCAGTACTTC CASSLTLGGETQYF
NA TRBJ2-7 TRBV5-8 NA TGTGCCGGGGAGTACGAGCAGTACTTC CAGEYEQYF
NA TRBJ2-1 TRBV7-9 NA TGTGCCAGCAGCCACAGGACCTACAATGAGCAGTTCTTC CASSHRTYNEQFF
NA TRBJ2-3 TRBV14 NA TGTGCCAGCAGCCAAGAGACTAGTAGCACAGATACGCAGTATTTT CASSQETSSTDTQYF
NA TRBJ2-1 TRBV27 NA TGTGCCAGCAGTTCGCGGACAGGAGGGGAGTTCTTC CASSSRTGGEFF
NA TRBJ2-1 TRBV9 TRBD2 TGTGCCAGCAGCGAGCGGACTAGCGGGAAGGGTGAGCAGTTCTTC CASSERTSGKGEQFF
NA TRBJ2-5 TRBV4-1 TRBD1 TGCGCCAGCAGCCAAGGCGACAGGGCGCAAGAGACCCAGTACTTC CASSQGDRAQETQYF
NA TRBJ1-2 TRBV25-1 NA TGTGCCAGCAGTGAATTGGCGGGACGTGGGGCCAGGGAGGGCTACACCTTC CASSELAGRGAREGYTF
NA TRBJ1-2 TRBV19 NA TGTGCCAGTAGTATAGGAATGGGGAGAGGCTACACCTTC CASSIGMGRGYTF
once TRBJ2-4 TRBV2 TRBD2 TGTGCCAGCAGTGGGGAGGGAGGGATAGCCAAAAACATTCAGTACTTC CASSGEGGIAKNIQYF
few TRBJ2-1 TRBV2 TRBD2 TGTGCCAGCAGTGAGCAGCGGGAGGTACCCGACCGGTTCTTC CASSEQREVPDRFF
NA TRBJ2-2 TRBV2 TRBD2 TGTGCCAGCAAAGGGACTAGCGGGAGAAGCACCGGGGAGCTGTTTTTT CASKGTSGRSTGELFF
NA TRBJ2-1 TRBV19 TRBD2 TGTGCCAGTCACGGACTAGCGGGACCTAGGGGGGACCATGAGCAGTTCTTC CASHGLAGPRGDHEQFF
NA TRBJ2-6 TRBV5-1 NA TGCGCCAGCAGCTCGGCCGGAGGTTCCTCTGGGGCCAACGTCCTGACTTTC CASSSAGGSSGANVLTF
NA TRBJ2-5 TRBV7-2 TRBD2 TGTGCCAGCAGCTTAGCTAGCGGGAGCGAGACCCAGTACTTC CASSLASGSETQYF
NA TRBJ2-1 TRBV27 NA TGTGCCAGCAGTCACCTACAGACAGGAATGAATGAGCAGTTCTTC CASSHLQTGMNEQFF
NA TRBJ2-5 TRBV15 TRBD2 TGTGCCACCAGCCCGACTAGCGGGGACCAAGAGACCCAGTACTTC CATSPTSGDQETQYF
NA TRBJ2-3 TRBV7-9 NA TGTGCCAGCAGCTTAGATGGAGGAGATACGCAGTATTTT CASSLDGGDTQYF
NA TRBJ2-1 TRBV19 NA TGTGCCAGTAGTATAGATCGGGGCAATGAGCAGTTCTTC CASSIDRGNEQFF
NA TRBJ2-1 TRBV11-2 NA TGTGCCAGCAGCTTAGGGGACTTAAGGGAGCAGTTCTTC CASSLGDLREQFF
NA TRBJ2-2 TRBV6-5 TRBD2 TGTGCCAGCAGTTTTCCGAGCGGGAGGCACACCGGGGAGCTGTTTTTT CASSFPSGRHTGELFF
NA TRBJ2-7 TRBV11-2 TRBD2 TGTGCCAGCAGCTTCGGACTAGCGGGATTCGACGAGCAGTACTTC CASSFGLAGFDEQYF
NA TRBJ2-1 TRBV7-2 TRBD2 TGTGCCAGCAGCTTTCGAGCGGGAGGGAATGAGCAGTTCTTC CASSFRAGGNEQFF
NA TRBJ1-1 TRBV28 NA TGTGCCAGCCGAGTGGAGACAGGAAAGAACACTGAAGCTTTCTTT CASRVETGKNTEAFF
NA TRBJ2-3 TRBV6-6 NA TGTGCCAGTCCGGGAGATACGCAGTATTTT CASPGDTQYF
NA TRBJ2-1 TRBV5-4 TRBD1 TGTGCCAGCAGCCCGGACAGGGGCCTTTACAATGAGCAGTTCTTC CASSPDRGLYNEQFF
NA TRBJ2-1 TRBV12-1 NA TGTGCCAGCAGCTCCACGACTCTTTCCTACAATGAGCAGTTCTTC CASSSTTLSYNEQFF
NA TRBJ1-5 TRBV6-5 NA TGTGCCAGCAGTTACCGGCAGGGTGGTCAGCCCCAGCATTTT CASSYRQGGQPQHF
NA TRBJ2-3 TRBV29-1 TRBD1 TGCAGCGTTGACGTGATGACAGGGGGCACAGATACGCAGTATTTT CSVDVMTGGTDTQYF
NA TRBJ2-7 TRBV6-5 NA TGTGCCAGCAGTTACTCGAATGTTAACGGGGTCTACGAGCAGTACTTC CASSYSNVNGVYEQYF
NA TRBJ2-2 TRBV28 NA TGTGCCAGCAGTGAGGGCTGGGGGGAGCTGTTTTTT CASSEGWGELFF
NA TRBJ1-5 TRBV7-3 NA TGTGCCAGCAGCGCCGGAACAGGGCAGCCCCAGCATTTT CASSAGTGQPQHF
once TRBJ2-3 TRBV27 NA TGTGCCAGCAGTCTCGAGGGGGCAGATACGCAGTATTTT CASSLEGADTQYF
NA TRBJ2-2 TRBV5-1 NA TGCGCCAGCAGCTTGGTCGGGTCTCACGGAGCCAACACCGGGGAGCTGTTTTTT CASSLVGSHGANTGELFF
NA TRBJ2-1 TRBV11-3 TRBD2 TGTGCCAGCATCCTAGCGGGAGGGAAGGGGAATGAGCAGTTCTTC CASILAGGKGNEQFF
NA TRBJ2-7 TRBV28 NA TGTGCCAGCAGTTTAGGGGGGTTGGACGAGCAGTACTTC CASSLGGLDEQYF
NA TRBJ2-1 TRBV5-1 NA TGCGCCAGCAGCTTGGTGCAGGTGGGTGATGAGCAGTTCTTC CASSLVQVGDEQFF
NA TRBJ2-3 TRBV11-3 TRBD2 TGTGCCAGCAGCTTACGCGGGAGGAGCACAGATACGCAGTATTTT CASSLRGRSTDTQYF
NA TRBJ1-6 TRBV19 TRBD1 TGTGCCACCCGGGACAGGGGTTCACCCCTCCACTTT CATRDRGSPLHF
NA TRBJ2-6 TRBV9 TRBD1 TGTGCCAGCAGCGTTCGGGACAGGGTCCTCTCTGGGGCCAACGTCCTGACTTTC CASSVRDRVLSGANVLTF
NA TRBJ2-7 TRBV11-2 NA TGTGCCAGCAGCCCAGATCGGGTTTACGAGCAGTACTTC CASSPDRVYEQYF